This T cell receptor beta chain was documented in a study of T cell repertoires in cytomegalovirus infection. As for the study in general: In public TCR beta signatures, there were indications of both CMV infection and matching HLA type. General observations from the study: HLA-C-restricted CMV clonotypes gave the most frequent clonotype in two of eight donors. Accumulated public TCR beta family frequency recognized individuals carrying CMV together with the relevant HLA.

This clonotype occurred many times. Its antigen is as yet unknown. From the reads, TCRdb called clonotypes with MiXCR, one entry per CDR3 protein. The table lists 200,000 to 300,000 distinct CDR3 sequences, roughly 15% of them singletons. The length of the CDR3 is 15 residues. Germline CDR1 SGHRS, CDR2 YFSETQ. Trimming left V 4 bases short and J 2 bases short, with 10 bases between. Sample: PBMCs. The TCR originated in a human donor in good health (CMV status not recorded). Some clones in this sample may be carry-over from other donors' samples. J is TRBJ2-6 and V is TRBV5-1, with TRBD2 as a possible D gene (5 bases). The CDR3 bases are TGCGCCAGCAGCCTTCAGACTACTGGGGCCAACGTCCTGACTTTC. Protein product: CASSLQTTGANVLTF.